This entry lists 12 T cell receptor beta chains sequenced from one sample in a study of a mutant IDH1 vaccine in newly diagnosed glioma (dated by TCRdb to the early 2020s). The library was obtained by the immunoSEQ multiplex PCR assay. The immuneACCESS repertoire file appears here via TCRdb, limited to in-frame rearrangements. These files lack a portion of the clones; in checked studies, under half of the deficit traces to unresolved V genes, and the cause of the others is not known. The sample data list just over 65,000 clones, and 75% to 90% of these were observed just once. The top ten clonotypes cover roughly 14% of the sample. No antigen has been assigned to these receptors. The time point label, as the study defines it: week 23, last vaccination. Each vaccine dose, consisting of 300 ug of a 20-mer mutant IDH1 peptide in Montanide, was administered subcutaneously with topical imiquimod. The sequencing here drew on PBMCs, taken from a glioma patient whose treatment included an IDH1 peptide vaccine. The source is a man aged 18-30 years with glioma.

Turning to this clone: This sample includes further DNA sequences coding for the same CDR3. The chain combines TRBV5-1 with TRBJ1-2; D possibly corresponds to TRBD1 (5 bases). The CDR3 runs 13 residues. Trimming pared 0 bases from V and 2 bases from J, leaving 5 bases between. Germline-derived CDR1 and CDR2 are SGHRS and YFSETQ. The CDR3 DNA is TGCGCCAGCAGCTTGGAGGGGAACTATGGCTACACCTTC. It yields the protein CASSLEGNYGYTF.

The CDR3 DNA reads as TGCGCCAGCAGCCTTGGATTGAACTCTGGGGCCAACGTCCTGACTTTC. Translation: CASSLGLNSGANVLTF. The chain carries TRBV4-3 and TRBJ2-6; the D is unclear. The CDR3 consists of 16 residues. Trimming cost V 4 bases and J 0 bases, with 10 bases left between them. Per the germline V gene, CDR1 is LGHNA and CDR2 is YSLEER.

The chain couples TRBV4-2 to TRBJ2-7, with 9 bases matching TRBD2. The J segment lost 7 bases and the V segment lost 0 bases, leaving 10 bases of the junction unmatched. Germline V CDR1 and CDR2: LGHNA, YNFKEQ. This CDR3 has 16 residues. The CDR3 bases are TGTGCCAGCAGCCAAGAAGCGAGCCTAGCGGGGTGGGAGCAGTACTTC. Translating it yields CASSQEASLAGWEQYF.

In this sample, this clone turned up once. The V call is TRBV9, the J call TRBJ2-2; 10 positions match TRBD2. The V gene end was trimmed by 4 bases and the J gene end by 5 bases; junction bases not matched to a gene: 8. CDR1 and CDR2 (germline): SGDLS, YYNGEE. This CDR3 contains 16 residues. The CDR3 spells CASSTGLAVVTGELFF. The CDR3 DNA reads TGTGCCAGCAGCACCGGACTAGCGGTAGTTACCGGGGAGCTGTTTTTT.

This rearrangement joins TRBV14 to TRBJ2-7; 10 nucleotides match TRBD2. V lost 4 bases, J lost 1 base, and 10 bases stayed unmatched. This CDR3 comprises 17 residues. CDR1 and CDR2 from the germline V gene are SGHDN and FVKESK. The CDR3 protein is CASSPLLSSGRSYEQYF. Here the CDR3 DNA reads TGTGCCAGCAGCCCATTGTTATCTAGCGGGAGATCCTACGAGCAGTACTTC.

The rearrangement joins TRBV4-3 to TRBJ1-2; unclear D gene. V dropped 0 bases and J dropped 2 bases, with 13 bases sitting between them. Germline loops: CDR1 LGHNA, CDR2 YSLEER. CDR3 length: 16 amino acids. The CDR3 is CASSQDSAGRNYGYTF. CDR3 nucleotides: TGCGCCAGCAGCCAAGATTCCGCAGGAAGAAACTATGGCTACACCTTC.

The CDR3 sequence is CASSPRQGSYEQYF. DNA for the CDR3: TGTGCCAGCAGTCCTAGACAGGGTTCCTACGAGCAGTACTTC. V and J are TRBV5-4 and TRBJ2-7, with 7 bases fitting TRBD1. The CDR3 is 14 residues long. The ends lost 5 bases at V and 1 base at J; junction bases unmatched: 6. CDR1 and CDR2 (germline): SGHNT, YYREEE (reference sequence).

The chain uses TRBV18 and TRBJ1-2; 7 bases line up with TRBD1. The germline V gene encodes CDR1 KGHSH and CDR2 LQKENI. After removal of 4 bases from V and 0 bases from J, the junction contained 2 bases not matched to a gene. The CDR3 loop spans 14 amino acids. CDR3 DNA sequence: TGTGCCAGCTCACGGGACAGCCCTAACTATGGCTACACCTTC. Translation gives CASSRDSPNYGYTF.

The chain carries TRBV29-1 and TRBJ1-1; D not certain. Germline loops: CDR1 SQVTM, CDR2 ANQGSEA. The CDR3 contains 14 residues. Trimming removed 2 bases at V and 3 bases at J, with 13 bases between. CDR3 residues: CSVEFRGLDTEAFF. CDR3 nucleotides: TGCAGCGTTGAATTTCGGGGTTTGGACACTGAAGCTTTCTTT.

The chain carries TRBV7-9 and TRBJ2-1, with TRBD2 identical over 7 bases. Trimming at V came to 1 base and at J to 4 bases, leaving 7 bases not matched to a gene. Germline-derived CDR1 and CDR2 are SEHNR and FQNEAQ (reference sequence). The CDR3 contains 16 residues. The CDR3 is CASSLGPGGLYNEQFF. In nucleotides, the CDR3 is TGTGCCAGCAGCTTAGGTCCGGGGGGTTTATACAATGAGCAGTTCTTC. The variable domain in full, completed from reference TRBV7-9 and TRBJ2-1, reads DTGVSQNPRHKITKRGQNVTFRCDPISEHNRLYWYRQTLGQGPEFLTYFQNEAQLEKSRLLSDRFSAERPKGSFSTLEIQRTEQGDSAMYLCASSLGPGGLYNEQFFGPGTRLTVL.

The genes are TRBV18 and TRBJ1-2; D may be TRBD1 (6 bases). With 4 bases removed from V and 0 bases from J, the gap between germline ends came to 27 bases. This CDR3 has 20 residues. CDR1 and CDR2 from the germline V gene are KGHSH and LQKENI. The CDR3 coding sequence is TGTGCCAGCTCACTCATCTCCTCGGGCGGACAGCGGGGGACTAACTATGGCTACACCTTC. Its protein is CASSLISSGGQRGTNYGYTF.

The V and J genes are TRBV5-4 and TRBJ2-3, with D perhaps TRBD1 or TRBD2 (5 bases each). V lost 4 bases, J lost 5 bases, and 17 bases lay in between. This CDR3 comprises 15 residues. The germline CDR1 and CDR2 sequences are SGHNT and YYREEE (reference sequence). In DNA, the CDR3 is TGTGCCAGCAGCAGTCCGGGACCTAAGGGAGATACGCAGTATTTT. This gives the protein CASSSPGPKGDTQYF.